The 25 T cell receptor beta chains below come from one sample, sequenced in a study of T cells in Graves' hyperthyroidism and ophthalmopathy. The CDR3 regions of TCR beta were amplified from RNA transcripts. Primed by the HTBI set, a first-round RT-PCR was run on the TCR CDR3. TCRdb analysed the multiplex PCR reads with MiXCR anew, one entry per CDR3 protein. The top ten clones hold over 7.5% of a sample with roughly 740,000 distinct CDR3 sequences, roughly 15% of them seen once. The sequenced sample was blood. These receptors all stem from a man aged 18 to 30 with Graves' hyperthyroidism.

This clonotype was detected ten times or more. The CDR3 reads CASSPRDQETQYF. CDR3 DNA: TGTGCCAGCTCACCACGAGACCAAGAGACCCAGTACTTC. V usage is TRBV18 and J usage is TRBJ2-5; no clear D. The CDR3 has 13 residues. V lost 1 base to trimming and J lost 0 bases, with 3 bases between them. Germline CDR1 KGHSH, CDR2 LQKENI.

This chain uses TRBV9 with TRBJ2-2; D is possibly TRBD1 (5 bases). This CDR3 has 16 residues. The V end lost 7 bases, the J end lost 3 bases, and 19 bases lay between the germline ends. Per germline, CDR1 SGDLS and CDR2 YYNGEE. DNA for the CDR3: TGTGCCAGCTCCAAAGTCCCCCCAGGGTACACCGGGGAGCTGTTTTTT. Translated: CASSKVPPGYTGELFF.

This chain uses TRBV20-1 with TRBJ2-3; the D gene is possibly TRBD2 (5 bases). The CDR3 has 15 residues. Germline V gives CDR1 DFQATT, CDR2 SNEGSKA (reference sequence). The ends were cut back, 6 bases at V and 8 bases at J, with 24 bases in the middle. The DNA for the CDR3 is TGCAGTGCCTCTCCGAGGGTAGGGCGGGCAGGTACGCAGTATTTT. This translates into CSASPRVGRAGTQYF.

There are a few counts of this clonotype. The chain has TRBV27 and TRBJ2-7; 7 bases map to TRBD1. The CDR3 runs to 14 residues. The junction had 8 bases not matched to a gene; V was cut back by 6 bases and J by 3 bases. Germline CDR1 MNHEY, CDR2 SMNVEV (reference sequence). This CDR3 reads CASRMTGSYYEQYF. The CDR3 DNA sequence: TGTGCCAGCAGGATGACAGGGTCCTACTACGAGCAGTACTTC.

This clonotype was seen repeatedly, ten times or more. V and J are TRBV29-1 and TRBJ2-1; 12 bases map to TRBD2. Germline values: CDR1 SQVTM, CDR2 ANQGSEA. The CDR3 covers 15 residues. V shed 5 bases and J 2 bases; nucleotides not matched to a gene: 4. CDR3 bases: TGCAGCGTTACCCCTAGCGGGAGGGCCTACAATGAGCAGTTCTTC. Amino acids: CSVTPSGRAYNEQFF.

This rearrangement joins TRBV5-5 to TRBJ2-7, with D perhaps matching TRBD2 (5 bases). Trimming removed 2 bases at V and 0 bases at J, with 12 bases between. Germline V lookup: CDR1 SGHKS, CDR2 YYEKEE (reference sequence). The CDR3 is 15 amino acids. CDR3 amino acids: CASSFSGSVSYEQYF. The CDR3 nucleotides are TGTGCCAGCAGCTTTAGTGGGAGTGTCTCCTACGAGCAGTACTTC. Full variable domain (rest looked up from reference TRBV5-5 and TRBJ2-7): DAGVTQSPTHLIKTRGQQVTLRCSPISGHKSVSWYQQVLGQGPQFIFQYYEKEERGRGNFPDRFSARQFPNYSSELNVNALLLGDSALYLCASSFSGSVSYEQYFGPGTRLTVT.

This chain uses TRBV28 with TRBJ2-3, with 10 bases that match TRBD2. Germline V lookup: CDR1 MDHEN, CDR2 SYDVKM. CDR3 length equals 16 residues. The V and J ends lost 2 bases and 4 bases, in that order; junction bases with no gene match: 6. CDR3 in DNA: TGTGCCAGCAGTTTAACATCCGGACTAGCGGCAGATACGCAGTATTTT. Translated, it gives CASSLTSGLAADTQYF.

The table lists this clonotype with many counts. The chain employs TRBV7-2 and TRBJ2-5; D is uncertain. The CDR3 runs 15 residues. Germline values: CDR1 SGHTA, CDR2 FQGNSA. With 5 bases removed from V and 5 bases from J, the gap between germline ends came to 18 bases. The DNA of the CDR3 is TGTGCCAGCAGCCTAAGCACGCGGCATCGTGAGACCCAGTACTTC. Translating it yields CASSLSTRHRETQYF.

The V and J genes are TRBV29-1 and TRBJ1-4, with D uncertain. Trimming removed 6 bases from V and 4 bases from J, with 9 bases in between. Germline CDR1 and CDR2: SQVTM and ANQGSEA. This CDR3 contains 12 residues. The CDR3 region has the DNA TGCAGCGTCCAAGAAATTAATGAAAAACTGTTTTTT. This gives the protein CSVQEINEKLFF. The full variable domain, rest sourced from reference TRBV29-1 and TRBJ1-4, is SAVISQKPSRDICQRGTSLTIQCQVDSQVTMMFWYRQQPGQSLTLIATANQGSEATYESGFVIDKFPISRPNLTFSTLTVSNMSPEDSSIYLCSVQEINEKLFFGSGTQLSVL.

This clonotype was picked up many times. V and J are TRBV7-2 and TRBJ2-3; 7 positions agree with TRBD1. The CDR3 loop spans 13 amino acids. J gave up 7 bases and V 4 bases, and 5 bases lay outside the gene matches. CDR1 and CDR2 (germline): SGHTA, FQGNSA. In DNA form, the CDR3 reads TGTGCCAGCAGCTCAAGACAGGGCTATACGCAGTATTTT. This gives the protein CASSSRQGYTQYF.

V is TRBV12-3 or TRBV12-4 and J is TRBJ1-5, with D perhaps matching TRBD1 (5 bases). With 10 bases removed from V and 3 bases from J, the gap between germline ends came to 16 bases. There are 14 residues in the CDR3. CDR3 protein: CAITSDSSNQPQHF. Written as DNA, the CDR3 is TGTGCCATCACCTCAGACAGTTCCAATCAGCCCCAGCATTTT.

This clonotype appeared many times. The DNA for the CDR3 is TGTGCCAGCTACAGGGGCTCTGACAATGAGCAGTTCTTC. Protein sequence: CASYRGSDNEQFF. The V gene is TRBV28, the J gene TRBJ2-1, with TRBD1 identical over 7 bases. Unmatched junction bases numbered 6, after V lost 8 bases and J lost 5 bases. Germline lookup yields CDR1 MDHEN and CDR2 SYDVKM. This CDR3 is built from 13 residues.

This clonotype was found a few times. This rearrangement joins TRBV7-6 to TRBJ2-7; TRBD2 is a possible D gene (5 bases). The CDR3 spans 15 residues. Germline values: CDR1 SGHVS, CDR2 FNYEAQ. V was shortened by 5 bases and J by 7 bases, with 21 bases between the two germline ends. CDR3 region: CASSPDWTSWEEQYF. In DNA, the CDR3 is TGTGCCAGCAGCCCAGATTGGACTTCCTGGGAGGAGCAGTACTTC.

This clonotype was observed many times. The chain joins TRBV7-9 to TRBJ2-7, with no clear D. This CDR3 spans 15 amino acids. V lost 4 bases and J lost 1, with 14 bases in between. Germline V gene lookup returns CDR1 SEHNR and CDR2 FQNEAQ (reference sequence). The CDR3 nucleotides read TGTGCCAGCAGCTCATCGGCCCGGGTTTCCTACGAGCAGTACTTC. This sequence encodes CASSSSARVSYEQYF.

This clonotype showed up many times. This chain joins TRBV7-2 and TRBJ2-7, with TRBD2 identical over 9 bases. This CDR3 is built from 16 residues. V lost 5 bases, J lost 2 bases, and 10 bases stayed unmatched. CDR1 and CDR2 (germline): SGHTA, FQGNSA. The CDR3: CASSPRGGRVPYEQYF. The CDR3 nucleotides read TGTGCCAGCAGCCCGAGGGGCGGGAGGGTTCCCTACGAGCAGTACTTC.

This rearrangement joins TRBV19 to TRBJ2-3; 11 nucleotides align to TRBD1. Germline values: CDR1 LNHDA, CDR2 SQIVND (reference sequence). The CDR3 is 18 amino acids. Unmatched junction bases numbered 13, after V lost 5 bases and J lost 3 bases. The CDR3 sequence: CASSPGQGVPAVTDTQYF. CDR3 coding DNA: TGTGCCAGTAGTCCGGGACAGGGGGTCCCGGCGGTTACAGATACGCAGTATTTT.

This clonotype was recorded many times. The chain uses TRBV5-1 and TRBJ2-7, with TRBD1 matching over 9 bases. V lost 0 bases, J lost 0 bases, and 1 base stayed unmatched. This CDR3 has 15 amino acids. CDR1 and CDR2 from the germline V gene are SGHRS and YFSETQ. As DNA, the CDR3 is TGCGCCAGCAGCTTGGTGACAGGGGGCTCCTACGAGCAGTACTTC. Translated, it gives CASSLVTGGSYEQYF. Filled out from reference TRBV5-1 and TRBJ2-7, the complete variable domain reads KAGVTQTPRYLIKTRGQQVTLSCSPISGHRSVSWYQQTPGQGLQFLFEYFSETQRNKGNFPGRFSGRQFSNSRSEMNVSTLELGDSALYLCASSLVTGGSYEQYFGPGTRLTVT.

The chain couples TRBV20-1 to TRBJ1-5; no definite D call. V was pared by 0 bases and J by 0 bases, with 9 bases between. CDR1 DFQATT and CDR2 SNEGSKA come from the germline V gene (reference sequence). The CDR3 runs 15 residues. DNA for the CDR3: TGCAGTGCTAGAGATTGGTCCTATAGCAATCAGCCCCAGCATTTT. This gives the protein CSARDWSYSNQPQHF.

The gene calls are TRBV3-1 and TRBJ2-2, with 10 bases aligning to TRBD1. The V gene's germline CDR1 is LGHDT and CDR2 YNNKEL (reference sequence). The J segment lost 6 bases and the V segment lost 3 bases, leaving 7 bases of the junction unmatched. The CDR3 covers 16 residues. CDR3 loop: CASSHTDRGFPGELFF. CDR3 bases: TGTGCCAGCAGCCACACGGACAGGGGGTTTCCCGGGGAGCTGTTTTTT.

This clonotype was recorded at least ten times. This chain joins TRBV29-1 and TRBJ1-1; no definite D call. Germline lookup yields CDR1 SQVTM and CDR2 ANQGSEA. The CDR3 totals 17 residues. Trimming left V 5 bases short and J 0 bases short, with 22 bases between. The DNA for the CDR3 is TGCAGCGTTCCAAAAGGGTCAGGAGTCCGCATGAACACTGAAGCTTTCTTT. Protein: CSVPKGSGVRMNTEAFF.

This clonotype was seen ten or more times. The chain is built from TRBV7-8 and TRBJ1-5; the D gene is possibly TRBD1 (6 bases). V lost 7 bases to trimming and J lost 5 bases, with 12 bases between them. The CDR3 contains 13 residues. Germline assignment: CDR1 SGHVS and CDR2 FQNEAQ. CDR3 sequence reads: CASNEGGYQPQHF. CDR3 coding DNA: TGTGCCAGCAATGAGGGGGGGTATCAGCCCCAGCATTTT.

This clonotype has a count of ten or more. The CDR3 reads CASSQEASYNEQFF. In nucleotides, the CDR3 is TGTGCCAGCAGCCAAGAGGCATCCTACAATGAGCAGTTCTTC. The chain carries TRBV3-1 and TRBJ2-1; D is unresolved. Per the germline V gene, CDR1 is LGHDT and CDR2 is YNNKEL (reference sequence). V lost 0 bases and J 1 base, leaving 4 bases between the germline ends. The CDR3 is made up of 14 amino acids.

The rearrangement uses TRBV12-3 or TRBV12-4 and TRBJ2-1; TRBD1 is a possible D gene (6 bases). This CDR3 has 15 residues. Trimming removed 5 bases at V and 1 base at J, with 12 bases between. CDR3 loop: CASSRVQGSYNEQFF. CDR3 sequence (DNA): TGTGCCAGCAGTCGGGTACAGGGTTCCTACAATGAGCAGTTCTTC.

This clonotype was found once. Just one base apart from a much larger clone, this may be a read error. The chain employs TRBV3-1 and TRBJ1-5, with no clear D. This CDR3 is 14 amino acids long. The ends were cut back, 4 bases at V and 9 bases at J, with 16 bases in the middle. Germline V gene data show CDR1 as LGHDT and CDR2 as YNNKEL (reference sequence). CDR3 sequence (DNA): TGTGCCAGCAGCCGAGAGTGGGTAGATGGGCCCCAGCATTTT. This encodes CASSREWVDGPQHF.

This clonotype was found many times. The CDR3 reads CASSLAPGGDEQYF. CDR3 nucleotide sequence: TGCGCCAGCAGCTTGGCTCCAGGGGGCGACGAGCAGTACTTC. The genes are TRBV5-1 and TRBJ2-7; 8 positions match TRBD1. The V and J ends lost 0 bases and 5 bases, in that order; junction bases with no gene match: 4. The CDR3 totals 14 residues. In germline, CDR1 is SGHRS, CDR2 YFSETQ.